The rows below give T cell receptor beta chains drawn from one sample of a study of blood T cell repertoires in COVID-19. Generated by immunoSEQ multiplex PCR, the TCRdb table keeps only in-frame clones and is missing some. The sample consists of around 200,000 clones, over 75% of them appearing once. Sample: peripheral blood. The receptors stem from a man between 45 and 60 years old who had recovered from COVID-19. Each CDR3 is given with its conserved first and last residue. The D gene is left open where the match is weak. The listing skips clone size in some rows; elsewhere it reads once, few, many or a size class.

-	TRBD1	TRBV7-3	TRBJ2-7	TGTGCCAGCAGCTCTCAGCCCGGACAGGGGGCAGAGTACTTC	CASSSQPGQGAEYF
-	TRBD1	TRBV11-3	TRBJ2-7	TGTGCCAGCAGCTTCCAGGGGGACGAGCAGTACTTC	CASSFQGDEQYF
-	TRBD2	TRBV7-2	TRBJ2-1	TGTGCCAGCAGCCCTCGAGCGGGAGCCGCCGGTCGGGAGCAGTTCTTC	CASSPRAGAAGREQFF
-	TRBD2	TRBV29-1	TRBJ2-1	TGCAGCGTTGCCGTGGTTGAGAGCGGGAGGTTTAGGGGCAATGAGCAGTTCTTC	CSVAVVESGRFRGNEQFF
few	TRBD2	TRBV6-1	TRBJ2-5	TGTGCCAGCAGTGAACCGGGAGGGCTTGACCAAGAGACCCAGTACTTC	CASSEPGGLDQETQYF
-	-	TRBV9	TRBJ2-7	TGTGCCAGCAGCGTATTGGCAGGGGAAACCGAGCAGTACTTC	CASSVLAGETEQYF
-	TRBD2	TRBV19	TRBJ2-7	TGTGCCAGTAGTATGGGACTAGCGGGAGTGTACGAGCAGTACTTC	CASSMGLAGVYEQYF
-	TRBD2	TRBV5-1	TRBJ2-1	TGCGCCAGCAGGAGCGGGAGTCTCGATGAGCAGTTCTTC	CASRSGSLDEQFF
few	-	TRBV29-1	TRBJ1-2	TGCAGCGTTGAAGGGGGGCTGTCCTATGGCTACACCTTC	CSVEGGLSYGYTF
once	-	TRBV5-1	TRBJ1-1	TGCGCCAGCCATCGGTTGCAAGGGGCGCTGGGGAACACTGAAGCTTTCTTT	CASHRLQGALGNTEAFF
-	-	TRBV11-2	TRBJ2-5	TGTGCCAGCACCAAGGGGCGGTGGGGTGAGACCCAGTACTTC	CASTKGRWGETQYF
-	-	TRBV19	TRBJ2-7	TGTGCCAGTAGTACCACAGGTAGCTCCTACGAGCAGTACTTC	CASSTTGSSYEQYF
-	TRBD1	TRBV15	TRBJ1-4	TGTGCCACCAGCAGAGATCAGGGGGAGGTGGGGAATGAAAAACTGTTTTTT	CATSRDQGEVGNEKLFF
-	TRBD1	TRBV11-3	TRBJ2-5	TGTGCCAGCAGCCCGGGGACAGAGGCTCACGAGACCCAGTACTTC	CASSPGTEAHETQYF
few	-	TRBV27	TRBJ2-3	TGTGCCAGCAGCCTCGACTCGTATCGGGATACGCAGTATTTT	CASSLDSYRDTQYF
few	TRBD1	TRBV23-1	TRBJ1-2	TGCGCCAGCAGTCAAGATACAGGGGGCCTTGGCTACACCTTC	CASSQDTGGLGYTF
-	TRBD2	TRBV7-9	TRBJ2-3	TGTGCCAGCAGCTTCAACAGCGGGAGGGCTAGAACAGATACGCAGTATTTT	CASSFNSGRARTDTQYF
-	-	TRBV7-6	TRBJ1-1	TGTGCCAGCAGCCGAGGACTTCTGGCTGAAGCTTTCTTT	CASSRGLLAEAFF
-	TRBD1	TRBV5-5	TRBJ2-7	TGTGCCAGCAGCTCGCCGGGACAGGGAGTCTACGAGCAGTACTTC	CASSSPGQGVYEQYF
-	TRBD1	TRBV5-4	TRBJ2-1	TGTGCCAGCAGCTTAAGGGGGCGATCCTACAATGAGCAGTTCTTC	CASSLRGRSYNEQFF
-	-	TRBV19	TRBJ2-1	TGTGCCAGTAATCGCAGAGCAGCGGCCAATGAGCAGTTCTTC	CASNRRAAANEQFF
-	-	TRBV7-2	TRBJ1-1	TGTGCCAGCAGCCGGGGAGGGGAAGCCACTGAAGCTTTCTTT	CASSRGGEATEAFF
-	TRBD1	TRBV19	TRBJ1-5	TGTGCCAGTAGTCCTTACTCCGGGACAGGGAATCAGCCCCAGCATTTT	CASSPYSGTGNQPQHF
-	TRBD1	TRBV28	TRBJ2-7	TGTGCCAGCAGTTTGAATCCCGGGACAGGGTACGAGCAGTACTTC	CASSLNPGTGYEQYF
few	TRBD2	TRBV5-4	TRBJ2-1	TGTGCCAGCCGAGCGGGGGTCTACAATGAGCAGTTCTTC	CASRAGVYNEQFF
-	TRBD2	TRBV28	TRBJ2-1	TGTGCCAGCAGGAGCGGGATCTTCTACAATGAGCAGTTCTTC	CASRSGIFYNEQFF
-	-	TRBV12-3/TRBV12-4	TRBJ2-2	TGTGCCAGCACCCCGGGACACGGGGAGCTGTTTTTT	CASTPGHGELFF
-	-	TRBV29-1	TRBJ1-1	TGCAGCGTTGATAGAGGGGGGAACACTGAAGCTTTCTTT	CSVDRGGNTEAFF
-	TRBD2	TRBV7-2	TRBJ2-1	TGTGCCAGCAGCTTAGATGGGGGAGGGCACAATGAGCAGTTCTTC	CASSLDGGGHNEQFF
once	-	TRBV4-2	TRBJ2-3	TGTGCCAGCAGCCGTAGAACGGGAGTGATCGCAGATACGCAGTATTTT	CASSRRTGVIADTQYF
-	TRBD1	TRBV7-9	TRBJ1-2	TGTGCCAGCAGCCAGGAGGGGGCCGCGGGTGGCTACACCTTC	CASSQEGAAGGYTF
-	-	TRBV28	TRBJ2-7	TGTGCCAGCAAGGAGGGTCTAGCAGGACCATACGAGCAGTACTTC	CASKEGLAGPYEQYF
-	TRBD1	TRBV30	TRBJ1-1	TGTGCCTGGGGACAGGGGGCTTCTGGGGCTTTCTTT	CAWGQGASGAFF
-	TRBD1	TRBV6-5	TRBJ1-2	TGTGCCAGCACCTGGGACAGGGTGCCGGGAAATGGCTACACCTTC	CASTWDRVPGNGYTF
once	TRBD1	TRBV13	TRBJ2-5	TGTGCCAGCAGCCAGGACAGGTGGAATCAAGAGACCCAGTACTTC	CASSQDRWNQETQYF
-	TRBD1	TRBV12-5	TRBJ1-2	TGTGCTAGTGGTTCCCAGGGGGCAGGAGGCTACACCTTC	CASGSQGAGGYTF
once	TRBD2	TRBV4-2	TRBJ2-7	TGTGCCAGCAGCCAAGCTAGCGGGAGTGGCCCCTACGAGCAGTACTTC	CASSQASGSGPYEQYF
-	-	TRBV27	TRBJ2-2	TGTGCCAGCAGTTTATCCCCGCGACAGGGGAGGGGGACCGGGGAGCTGTTTTTT	CASSLSPRQGRGTGELFF
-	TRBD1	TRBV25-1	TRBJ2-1	TGTGCCAGCAGAGACAGGGGTGGGCAGTTCTTC	CASRDRGGQFF
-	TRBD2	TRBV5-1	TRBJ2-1	TGCGCCAGCAGCTTTCAAGCGGGGGCTATCTACAATGAGCAGTTCTTC	CASSFQAGAIYNEQFF
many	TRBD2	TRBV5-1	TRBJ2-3	TGCGCCAGCACCGAGACTAGCGGGAGTCCGACGCAGTATTTT	CASTETSGSPTQYF
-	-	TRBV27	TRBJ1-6	TGTGCCAGCGGGGCGACAGTCGCCAATTCACCCCTCCACTTT	CASGATVANSPLHF
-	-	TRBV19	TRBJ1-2	TGTGCCAGTATTAATCCGCAGGGCTATGGCTACACCTTC	CASINPQGYGYTF
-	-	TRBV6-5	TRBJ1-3	TGTGCCAGCAGTTACGGCAGGGCTGGAAACACCATATATTTT	CASSYGRAGNTIYF
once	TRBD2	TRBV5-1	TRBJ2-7	TGCGCCAGCAGTCTCCCCCCGGGGACTAGCGGTACCTACGAGCAGTACTTC	CASSLPPGTSGTYEQYF
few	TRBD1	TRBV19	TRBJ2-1	TGTGCCAGTAGCGCTGTGAGGGACAGATACAATGAGCAGTTCTTC	CASSAVRDRYNEQFF
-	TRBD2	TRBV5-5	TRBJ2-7	TGTGCCAGCAGCTTGAGGACTAGCGGGAGGTGGAGGCACGAGCAGTACTTC	CASSLRTSGRWRHEQYF
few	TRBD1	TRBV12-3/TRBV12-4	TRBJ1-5	TGTGCCAGCACACAGGGGGTGAATCAGCCCCAGCATTTT	CASTQGVNQPQHF
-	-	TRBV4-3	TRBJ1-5	TGCGCCAGCAGCCAAGGGCGCAATCAGCCCCAGCATTTT	CASSQGRNQPQHF
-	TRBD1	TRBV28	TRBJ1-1	TGTGCCAGCAGTTTTCTTTACGCGACAGGGGGGAGCACTGAAGCTTTCTTT	CASSFLYATGGSTEAFF
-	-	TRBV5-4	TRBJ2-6	TGTGCCAGCAGCTCGGGACTTGTAAGCTCTGGGGCCAACGTCCTGACTTTC	CASSSGLVSSGANVLTF
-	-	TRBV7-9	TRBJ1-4	TGTGCCAGCAGCTTGTCCGGACAGCTAGAACTGTTTTTT	CASSLSGQLELFF
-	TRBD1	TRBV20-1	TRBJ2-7	TGCAGTGCTAGTAGCTGGGACAGGTTCTCCTACGAGCAGTACTTC	CSASSWDRFSYEQYF
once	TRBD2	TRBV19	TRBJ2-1	TGTGCCAGTAGTATAGGGCTAGCGGGAGGTGAGCAGTTCTTC	CASSIGLAGGEQFF
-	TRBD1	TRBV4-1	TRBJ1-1	TGCGCCAGCAGCCAAGCCTTAGACAGGGTTTTCCAGAACACTGAAGCTTTCTTT	CASSQALDRVFQNTEAFF
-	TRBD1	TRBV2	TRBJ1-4	TGTGCCAGCCTGGGACAGGGGGCAACTAATGAAAAACTGTTTTTT	CASLGQGATNEKLFF
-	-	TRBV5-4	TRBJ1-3	TGTGCCAGCAGCCCTGGAGGGCAGAACTCTGGAAACACCATATATTTT	CASSPGGQNSGNTIYF